This TCR beta chain emerged from a study of human T cells and chemical hapten exposure. Study-level information: Throughout the roughly 24-week study, diphenylcyclopropenone was applied weekly to the patients' scalps.

The sample holds many counts of this clonotype. The CDR3 sequence is 15 residues long. Germline assignment: CDR1 DFQATT and CDR2 SNEGSKA (reference sequence). V trimming: 5 bases; J trimming: 6 bases; junction bases outside the gene matches: 12. Each cDNA molecule in the library carried unique molecular identifiers. TCRdb ran MiXCR on the RACE reads and lists one entry per CDR3 protein. This sample has 380,000 or so distinct CDR3 sequences; about 4.8% occur once, and the top ten carry 2% to 2.5%. Time point given: patch test 1, 2 weeks after DPC sensitization. Sample treatment: therapeutic diphenylcyclopropenone sensitization with weekly scalp DPC. The study extracted total RNA from unfractionated whole blood.

Source: whole blood, taken in connection with sensitization to the hapten diphenylcyclopropenone (DPC). The TCR was taken from a woman aged 45-60 years with alopecia areata. Some clones in this sample may be carry-over from other donors' samples. The gene calls are TRBV20-1 and TRBJ2-7; 11 bases match TRBD2. The CDR3 protein is CSALHSGLADLEQYF. As DNA, the CDR3 is TGCAGTGCTCTTCACTCGGGACTAGCGGATCTCGAGCAGTACTTC.